This T cell receptor beta chain was captured in a study of shared T cell receptors in the human thymus. TCRdb's copy holds only in-frame clones and misses some; the assay was immunoSEQ multiplex PCR. This sample has 500,000 to 850,000 clones, with around 87% found just once. CDR1 and CDR2 from the germline V gene are MNHEY and SMNVEV (reference sequence). V lost 3 bases to trimming and J lost 0 bases, with 8 bases between them. There are 15 residues in the CDR3. The data also belong to a second study, concerning human thymus T cells.

Sequencing was done on a sample of thymocytes. This TCR derives from a boy in the first two years of life with a congenital heart defect. This chain connects TRBV27 to TRBJ1-4; D remains ambiguous. The CDR3 here is CASSLQRSTNEKLFF. In nucleotides, the CDR3 is TGTGCCAGCAGTTTGCAGCGGTCAACTAATGAAAAACTGTTTTTT.